The source of this T cell receptor beta chain is a study of T-cell memory formation after mild COVID-19. Study details: For the most part, TCR clusters were specific to one donor. Study-level findings and limits: Some SARS-CoV-2-responding clones were already detected in memory before infection. CD4+ contracting clones were found mainly in CM and EM, and CD8+ ones in EMRA.

Turning to this clonotype: Its matching antigen is unknown.

5'RACE with constant-segment primers built TCRalpha and TCRbeta cDNA libraries with UMIs. Via MiXCR, TCRdb re-called the 5' RACE reads, giving one row per CDR3 protein. The table has about 420,000 distinct CDR3 sequences, about a quarter seen once. Germline V gene data show CDR1 as MNHEY and CDR2 as SMNVEV (reference sequence). V dropped 0 bases and J dropped 0 bases, with 9 bases sitting between them. The CDR3 is 16 amino acids. The source of this sequence is an adult woman who had mild COVID-19 (a few samples of this study predate the infection). Cell type and time point are not known. Sequences were obtained from PBMCs or a T cell subset sorted from them (not recorded which). The chain joins TRBV27 to TRBJ2-4; D is uncertain. The CDR3, as DNA: TGTGCCAGCAGTTTATCGGGGTTACTAGCCAAAAACATTCAGTACTTC. It specifies CASSLSGLLAKNIQYF.